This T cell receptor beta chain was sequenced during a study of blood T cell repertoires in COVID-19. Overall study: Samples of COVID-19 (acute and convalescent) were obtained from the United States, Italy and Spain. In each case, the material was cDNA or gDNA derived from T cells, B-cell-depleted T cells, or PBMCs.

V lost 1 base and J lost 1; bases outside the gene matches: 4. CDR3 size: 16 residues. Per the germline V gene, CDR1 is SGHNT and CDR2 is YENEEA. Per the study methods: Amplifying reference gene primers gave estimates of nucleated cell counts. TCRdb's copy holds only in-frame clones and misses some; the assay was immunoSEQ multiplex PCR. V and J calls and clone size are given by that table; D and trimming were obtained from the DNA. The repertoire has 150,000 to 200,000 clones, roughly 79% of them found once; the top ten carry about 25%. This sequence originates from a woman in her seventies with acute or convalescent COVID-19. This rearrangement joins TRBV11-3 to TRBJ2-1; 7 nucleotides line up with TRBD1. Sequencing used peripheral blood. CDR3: CASSLGGTDSYNEQFF. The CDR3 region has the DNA TGTGCCAGCAGCTTAGGGGGGACAGATTCCTACAATGAGCAGTTCTTC.